One T cell receptor (beta chain) is described in this entry. The antigen is unknown. The data belong to a study of type 1 regulatory T cells. Study-wide background: T-allo10 is a Tr1-enriched, alloantigen-specific CD4 T cell product made in vitro.

The CDR3 is 16 residues long. In germline, CDR1 is SGHNT, CDR2 YYREEE (reference sequence). The junction had 8 bases not matched to a gene; V was cut back by 1 base and J by 6 bases. TCRdb independently ran MiXCR on the reads; one entry per CDR3 protein. The sample carries about 67,000 distinct CDR3 sequences, 49% recorded once. Whole-study findings and limits: Tr1 cells had a more restricted TCR repertoire than non-Tr1 cells.

This receptor was identified in a human donor in good health. Sequencing input: cultured non-Tr1 T cells, either the whole culture or a sorted T cell fraction (not recorded which). The rearrangement links TRBV5-4 to TRBJ2-7, with 12 nucleotides matching TRBD2. Here the CDR3 reads CASSLKLAGGRSEQYF. The DNA of the CDR3 is TGTGCCAGCAGCTTGAAACTAGCGGGGGGTCGATCCGAGCAGTACTTC.